The clone carrying this T cell receptor beta chain has more than one count but fewer than ten. Its specificity is unknown. The data belong to a study of CD8+ T cells in alopecia areata. Findings and limits, study-wide: Among the top 100, expanded CD8+ clones were significantly decreased by tofacitinib, as was scalp clonality. Many expanded lesional clones persisted in scalp and blood during tofacitinib.

Treatment in this sample: oral pan-JAK inhibitor, 5-10 mg twice daily. The CDR3 is made up of 16 amino acids. Germline V gives CDR1 SGHVS, CDR2 FQNEAQ. V dropped 0 bases and J dropped 3; count of bases not matched to a gene: 4. Investigators isolated RNA and reverse transcribed it into cDNA to act as the sequencing template. Only in-frame clones appear in the TCRdb table, and some are missing; sequencing was by immunoSEQ multiplex PCR. The sample lists 130,000 to 150,000 clones; roughly 80% were seen once. The sample was CD8+ T cells sorted from blood, taken at week 4, from a patient treated with tofacitinib. The chain combines TRBV7-8 with TRBJ2-2, with TRBD2 matching over 7 bases. This clonotype originated in a human donor with alopecia areata. This CDR3 reads CASSLALAAYTGELFF. Here the CDR3 DNA reads TGTGCCAGCAGCTTAGCCCTAGCGGCTTACACCGGGGAGCTGTTTTTT.